This is a list of T cell receptor beta chains from one sample in a study of cytomegalovirus exposure and HLA in healthy donors. Clones were sequenced by immunoSEQ multiplex PCR, and TCRdb holds only the in-frame ones, with some missing. Altogether 280,000 or so clones are present, around 87% being singletons, with the ten largest covering approximately 0.94%. The sequencing sample was made of PBMCs. The receptors come from a woman in her late teens or twenties in good health and CMV-seronegative. Both conserved end residues are part of each CDR3. D genes are given only for firm matches. Rows give clone size only sometimes, using once, few, many, or a class for an expanded clone.

d_gene: NA; abundance: NA; v_gene: TRBV10-3; j_gene: TRBJ2-7; CDR3aa: CAISESGFYEQYF; CDR3nt: TGTGCCATCAGTGAGTCGGGCTTTTACGAGCAGTACTTC
d_gene: TRBD1; abundance: once; v_gene: TRBV5-1; j_gene: TRBJ2-7; CDR3aa: CASSLTPGQGPYEQYF; CDR3nt: TGCGCCAGCAGCTTGACTCCGGGACAGGGACCCTACGAGCAGTACTTC
d_gene: TRBD1; abundance: NA; v_gene: TRBV2; j_gene: TRBJ1-2; CDR3aa: CASPLRGRFNYGYTF; CDR3nt: TGTGCCAGCCCCCTCAGGGGGCGCTTTAACTATGGCTACACCTTC
d_gene: NA; abundance: NA; v_gene: TRBV7-5; j_gene: TRBJ2-7; CDR3aa: CVRSLRLSSYEQYF; CDR3nt: TGTGTCAGAAGCCTCAGGTTAAGCTCCTACGAGCAGTACTTC
d_gene: NA; abundance: NA; v_gene: TRBV28; j_gene: TRBJ1-5; CDR3aa: CASIKTGESQPQHF; CDR3nt: TGTGCCAGCATCAAGACGGGGGAGAGTCAGCCCCAGCATTTT
d_gene: NA; abundance: NA; v_gene: TRBV9; j_gene: TRBJ2-7; CDR3aa: CASSVGPSDEQYF; CDR3nt: TGTGCCAGCAGCGTAGGTCCCAGTGACGAGCAGTACTTC
d_gene: TRBD1; abundance: NA; v_gene: TRBV5-6; j_gene: TRBJ1-5; CDR3aa: CASSASYRGHQPQHF; CDR3nt: TGTGCCAGCAGCGCCAGCTACAGGGGGCATCAGCCCCAGCATTTT
d_gene: TRBD2; abundance: NA; v_gene: TRBV27; j_gene: TRBJ2-3; CDR3aa: CASSKLAGVTDTQYF; CDR3nt: TGTGCCAGCAGTAAACTAGCGGGAGTGACAGATACGCAGTATTTT
d_gene: NA; abundance: NA; v_gene: TRBV6-4; j_gene: TRBJ2-3; CDR3aa: CASSEGPYTDTQYF; CDR3nt: TGTGCCAGCAGTGAGGGGCCCTACACAGATACGCAGTATTTT
d_gene: NA; abundance: NA; v_gene: TRBV5-6; j_gene: TRBJ2-7; CDR3aa: CASSFSHEQYF; CDR3nt: TGTGCCAGCAGCTTCTCCCACGAGCAGTACTTC
d_gene: NA; abundance: NA; v_gene: TRBV5-1; j_gene: TRBJ2-7; CDR3aa: CASSPLVIGIYEQYF; CDR3nt: TGCGCCAGCAGCCCTCTAGTTATCGGGATCTACGAGCAGTACTTC
d_gene: NA; abundance: NA; v_gene: TRBV7-8; j_gene: TRBJ1-2; CDR3aa: CASSLAQGIYGYTF; CDR3nt: TGTGCCAGCAGCTTAGCTCAGGGGATCTATGGCTACACCTTC
d_gene: NA; abundance: few; v_gene: TRBV27; j_gene: TRBJ2-1; CDR3aa: CASSSGTGMEYNEQFF; CDR3nt: TGTGCCAGCAGTTCAGGTACAGGGATGGAATACAATGAGCAGTTCTTC
d_gene: NA; abundance: NA; v_gene: TRBV4-1; j_gene: TRBJ1-3; CDR3aa: CASSQGAATGNTIYF; CDR3nt: TGCGCCAGCAGCCAAGGGGCAGCAACTGGAAACACCATATATTTT
d_gene: NA; abundance: once; v_gene: TRBV6-5; j_gene: TRBJ2-1; CDR3aa: CASNQVAVGDEQFF; CDR3nt: TGTGCCAGCAATCAAGTGGCGGTAGGGGATGAGCAGTTCTTC
d_gene: NA; abundance: NA; v_gene: TRBV27; j_gene: TRBJ1-1; CDR3aa: CASSLSPWATEAFF; CDR3nt: TGTGCCAGCAGTTTATCTCCCTGGGCCACTGAAGCTTTCTTT
d_gene: NA; abundance: NA; v_gene: TRBV15; j_gene: TRBJ1-5; CDR3aa: CATSREAASNQPQHF; CDR3nt: TGTGCCACCAGCAGAGAAGCGGCCTCTAATCAGCCCCAGCATTTT
d_gene: TRBD2; abundance: few; v_gene: TRBV9; j_gene: TRBJ2-7; CDR3aa: CASSPTGGSYEQYF; CDR3nt: TGTGCCAGCAGCCCGACTGGCGGGAGTTACGAGCAGTACTTC
d_gene: TRBD2; abundance: once; v_gene: TRBV28; j_gene: TRBJ2-7; CDR3aa: CASSPEVSGTYEQYF; CDR3nt: TGTGCCAGCAGCCCAGAGGTTAGCGGGACTTACGAGCAGTACTTC
d_gene: TRBD2; abundance: NA; v_gene: TRBV4-3; j_gene: TRBJ2-3; CDR3aa: CASSQGVQRESTDTQYF; CDR3nt: TGCGCCAGCAGCCAAGGGGTCCAGCGGGAGAGCACAGATACGCAGTATTTT
d_gene: TRBD2; abundance: NA; v_gene: TRBV27; j_gene: TRBJ2-1; CDR3aa: CASSPQREPHYNEQFF; CDR3nt: TGTGCCAGCAGTCCTCAGCGGGAGCCTCACTACAATGAGCAGTTCTTC
d_gene: TRBD1; abundance: NA; v_gene: TRBV11-2; j_gene: TRBJ2-3; CDR3aa: CASSPQDRGRGSDTQYF; CDR3nt: TGTGCCAGCAGCCCACAGGACAGGGGGAGGGGGTCAGATACGCAGTATTTT
d_gene: TRBD1; abundance: NA; v_gene: TRBV27; j_gene: TRBJ2-7; CDR3aa: CASSSSRTGEHRGSSYEQYF; CDR3nt: TGTGCCAGCAGTTCGTCCAGGACAGGGGAACATAGGGGGAGCTCCTACGAGCAGTACTTC
d_gene: NA; abundance: NA; v_gene: TRBV27; j_gene: TRBJ1-2; CDR3aa: CASSLGGGNYGYTF; CDR3nt: TGTGCCAGCAGTTTAGGGGGCGGCAACTATGGCTACACCTTC
d_gene: TRBD1; abundance: NA; v_gene: TRBV5-1; j_gene: TRBJ1-2; CDR3aa: CASSQDRGRGYTF; CDR3nt: TGCGCCAGCAGCCAGGACAGGGGGCGCGGCTACACCTTC
d_gene: NA; abundance: NA; v_gene: TRBV29-1; j_gene: TRBJ1-4; CDR3aa: CSVTTQREKLFF; CDR3nt: TGCAGCGTTACGACGCAGCGAGAAAAACTGTTTTTT
d_gene: TRBD1; abundance: NA; v_gene: TRBV5-1; j_gene: TRBJ2-7; CDR3aa: CASSGGQGPDEQYF; CDR3nt: TGCGCCAGCAGCGGAGGACAGGGCCCAGACGAGCAGTACTTC
d_gene: NA; abundance: NA; v_gene: TRBV28; j_gene: TRBJ1-6; CDR3aa: CASSSGGMGPGALHF; CDR3nt: TGTGCCAGCAGTTCGGGGGGGATGGGGCCAGGGGCCCTCCACTTT
d_gene: TRBD1; abundance: NA; v_gene: TRBV5-1; j_gene: TRBJ1-5; CDR3aa: CASSAGTASNQPQHF; CDR3nt: TGCGCCAGCAGCGCCGGGACAGCTAGCAATCAGCCCCAGCATTTT